These T cell receptor beta chains were read from a single sample in a study of T cell repertoires in cytomegalovirus infection. MiXCR, run by TCRdb on the reads, gives a single entry per CDR3 protein. The sample has fewer than 700,000 distinct CDR3 sequences, 24% seen once. The sequenced material came from CD8+ T cells from PBMCs. The receptors come from a human donor in good health (CMV status not recorded). Some clones in this sample may be carry-over from other donors' samples. CDR3s leave out the opening cysteine and the closing phenylalanine or tryptophan. Expanded clones get a size class; other rows say once, few or many, or leave the size out.

v_gene: TRBV6-6; abundance: few; j_gene: TRBJ2-5; CDR3aa: ASSYSYAVQETQY
v_gene: TRBV7-9; abundance: few; j_gene: TRBJ2-1; CDR3aa: ASRPRDTRYNEQF
v_gene: TRBV20-1; abundance: -; j_gene: TRBJ1-1; CDR3aa: SARGSQGAVGDTEAF
v_gene: TRBV4-3; abundance: many; j_gene: TRBJ2-1; CDR3aa: ASSQDWQGDEQF
v_gene: TRBV6-2/TRBV6-3; abundance: few; j_gene: TRBJ2-7; CDR3aa: ASSYARGEQY
v_gene: TRBV4-2; abundance: -; j_gene: TRBJ1-6; CDR3aa: ASSQDPTRSSYNSPLH
v_gene: TRBV29-1; abundance: -; j_gene: TRBJ2-7; CDR3aa: SGLRQGSYEQY
v_gene: TRBV13; abundance: -; j_gene: TRBJ1-4; CDR3aa: ASSQASATNEKLF
v_gene: TRBV27; abundance: -; j_gene: TRBJ1-5; CDR3aa: ASSLSPTGDQPQH
v_gene: TRBV7-6; abundance: many; j_gene: TRBJ2-3; CDR3aa: ASSSLGWDTQY
v_gene: TRBV20-1; abundance: once; j_gene: TRBJ1-6; CDR3aa: SARGRGLGISPLH
v_gene: TRBV10-3; abundance: -; j_gene: TRBJ2-1; CDR3aa: ATSAPGQGPNEQF
v_gene: TRBV6-2/TRBV6-3; abundance: -; j_gene: TRBJ2-7; CDR3aa: ASRGTGLSYEQY
v_gene: TRBV29-1; abundance: few; j_gene: TRBJ1-2; CDR3aa: SVEATPGGYT